A selection of T cell receptor beta chains follows, all from one sample in a study of blood T cell repertoires in COVID-19. Sequenced by immunoSEQ multiplex PCR; TCRdb stores in-frame clones only, minus some. The sample consists of under 200,000 clones, 84% of them appearing once. Sequenced material: peripheral blood. These receptors all come from a man younger than 30 with active or convalescent COVID-19. Both conserved end residues are part of each CDR3. The D gene is left open where the match is weak. Clone sizes are given selectively: once, few, many, or a class where the clone is expanded.

V gene	clone size	D gene	J gene	CDR3 DNA	CDR3 protein
TRBV11-1	.	.	TRBJ2-7	TGTGCCAGCAGCTTCGCGAGGGGGGGCGAGCAGTACTTC	CASSFARGGEQYF
TRBV29-1	once	TRBD2	TRBJ2-3	TGCAGCGTCGCTCCCCCTGGTAGCGGGAGCACAGATACGCAGTATTTT	CSVAPPGSGSTDTQYF
TRBV10-3	.	.	TRBJ2-1	TGTGCCATCAACTTTAGCGGAAACTACAATGAGCAGTTCTTC	CAINFSGNYNEQFF
TRBV4-1	.	TRBD2	TRBJ2-5	TGCGCCAGCAGCCAACTCGGGACTACAGCTGAGACCCAGTACTTC	CASSQLGTTAETQYF
TRBV29-1	.	.	TRBJ1-2	TGCAGCGTAACAGAAATTGCTAACTATGGCTACACCTTC	CSVTEIANYGYTF
TRBV7-9	.	TRBD1	TRBJ1-4	TGTGCCAGCAGCGGCCGGACAGGCCCTAATGAAAAACTGTTTTTT	CASSGRTGPNEKLFF
TRBV7-8	.	.	TRBJ1-6	TGTGCCAGCAGCTTAAAAGAGAGTTCACCCCTCCACTTT	CASSLKESSPLHF
TRBV4-1	.	TRBD1	TRBJ2-1	TGCGCCAGCAGCCAACCGGGACAGGGCTCCTACAATGAGCAGTTCTTC	CASSQPGQGSYNEQFF
TRBV5-1	.	TRBD1	TRBJ1-1	TGCGCCAGCAGCCTCTACGGACAGGGGGCGCAAACTGAAGCTTTCTTT	CASSLYGQGAQTEAFF
TRBV28	once	.	TRBJ2-5	TGTGCCAGCAGCCCTACAGGTGCCGGAGAGACCCAGTACTTC	CASSPTGAGETQYF
TRBV15	.	TRBD2	TRBJ2-1	TGTGCCACCAGCAGTTTGGGACTAGCGGGCAATGAGCAGTTCTTC	CATSSLGLAGNEQFF
TRBV29-1	once	TRBD2	TRBJ2-7	TGCAGCGTTGTACTAGCGGGGATCCCCTACGAGCAGTACTTC	CSVVLAGIPYEQYF
TRBV18	.	TRBD2	TRBJ2-1	TGTGCCAGCTCACAAACAATAACTAGCGGCAACAATGAGCAGTTCTTC	CASSQTITSGNNEQFF
TRBV18	.	.	TRBJ2-2	TGTGCCAGCTCACCAGCTATGACAGGTTACACCGGGGAGCTGTTTTTT	CASSPAMTGYTGELFF
TRBV5-6	.	.	TRBJ1-5	TGTGCCAGCAGCCGTAAGGACAGCAAGAATCAGCCCCAGCATTTT	CASSRKDSKNQPQHF
TRBV18	.	.	TRBJ1-4	TGTGCCAGCTCATCGGGTAGGGGTGAAAAACTGTTTTTT	CASSSGRGEKLFF
TRBV18	.	.	TRBJ2-2	TGTGCCAGCTCGCCTCAGGGTACCGGGGAGCTGTTTTTT	CASSPQGTGELFF
TRBV18	.	.	TRBJ2-7	TGTGCCAGCTCACCAGGTAGCTTCGAGCAGTACTTC	CASSPGSFEQYF
TRBV19	few	TRBD1	TRBJ2-5	TGTGCCAGTAGTTTCCGACAGGGGACAGAGACCCAGTACTTC	CASSFRQGTETQYF
TRBV5-4	.	.	TRBJ2-1	TGTGCCAGCAGCTTGTCGTCTCGACTAGACAATGAGCAGTTCTTC	CASSLSSRLDNEQFF
TRBV7-9	.	TRBD2	TRBJ2-1	TGTGCCAGCAGTACACAACTAGCGGGAGGAAGGAATGAGCAGTTCTTC	CASSTQLAGGRNEQFF
TRBV7-2	.	TRBD1	TRBJ2-7	TGTGCCAGCAGCGAGGGGACAGGCCCCTACGAGCAGTACTTC	CASSEGTGPYEQYF
TRBV12-3/TRBV12-4	.	.	TRBJ1-2	TGTGCCAGCAGTCGAGGGACACGCTATGGCTACACCTTC	CASSRGTRYGYTF
TRBV19	.	TRBD2	TRBJ2-3	TGTGCCAGTAGTATTTCCGGCGGGGGGTATACGCAGTATTTT	CASSISGGGYTQYF
TRBV18	.	.	TRBJ2-7	TGTGCCAGCTCACCTTCCCGGGGGAGCGTCAACGAGCAGTACTTC	CASSPSRGSVNEQYF
TRBV14	.	TRBD1	TRBJ1-2	TGTGCCAGCAGCCAAAGACAGGGGGCCTATGGCTACACCTTC	CASSQRQGAYGYTF
TRBV6-5	.	TRBD2	TRBJ2-2	TGTGCCAGCAGGGCGGGAGGAAACACCGGGGAGCTGTTTTTT	CASRAGGNTGELFF
TRBV5-4	.	.	TRBJ1-1	TGTGCCAGCAGCTTGGAGATTCGGGGTTTGAACACTGAAGCTTTCTTT	CASSLEIRGLNTEAFF
TRBV19	.	TRBD1	TRBJ1-5	TGTGCCAGTCACACAACAGGGGGAGGCAATCAGCCCCAGCATTTT	CASHTTGGGNQPQHF
TRBV7-2	.	.	TRBJ2-3	TGTGCCAGCAGCCACACGTTAAGGGGCTTGAGCACAGATACGCAGTATTTT	CASSHTLRGLSTDTQYF
TRBV5-4	.	.	TRBJ1-2	TGTGCCAGCAGCCCAGAAGGTCTGGGGCTGTACTATGGCTACACCTTC	CASSPEGLGLYYGYTF
TRBV18	.	TRBD1	TRBJ1-6	TGTGCCAGCTCACCGATGGGACAGTATAATTCACCCCTCCACTTT	CASSPMGQYNSPLHF
TRBV30	.	TRBD1	TRBJ1-5	TGTGCCTTCTCCGGGACAGGGTCGCAGCCCCAGCATTTT	CAFSGTGSQPQHF
TRBV3-1/TRBV3-2	.	TRBD1	TRBJ2-7	TGTGCCAGCAGCCTAAGGGGGACAGGGGGATACGAGCAGTACTTC	CASSLRGTGGYEQYF
TRBV6-2/TRBV6-3	.	TRBD1	TRBJ1-5	TGTGCCAGCAGCAGGGGGACAGGCATTAGCAATCAGCCCCAGCATTTT	CASSRGTGISNQPQHF
TRBV4-3	few	.	TRBJ2-2	TGCGCCAGCAGCCAGCAACTAGCCGGCACCGGGGAGCTGTTTTTT	CASSQQLAGTGELFF
TRBV6-5	.	TRBD1	TRBJ1-6	TGTGCCAGCACTTTTCGGGACAGCAATTCACCCCTCCACTTT	CASTFRDSNSPLHF
TRBV3-1/TRBV3-2	few	TRBD2	TRBJ2-2	TGTGCCAGCAGCTTAACTAGCGGGAGTTACACCGGGGAGCTGTTTTTT	CASSLTSGSYTGELFF
TRBV7-2	.	TRBD1	TRBJ1-1	TGTGCCAGCAGCTTAACGACAGGGGGAGACACTGAAGCTTTCTTT	CASSLTTGGDTEAFF